The 10 T cell receptor beta chains below all came from one sample that was sequenced in a study of CD8 T cells in ankylosing spondylitis. MiXCR, run by TCRdb on the 5' RACE reads, gives a single entry per CDR3 protein. In the table there are some 150,000 distinct CDR3 sequences, roughly an eighth of which are singletons. Sequenced: blood, either unsorted or a sorted T cell fraction (not recorded which). These receptors originate from a female donor with ankylosing spondylitis or in good health (not recorded which).

V and J are TRBV28 and TRBJ1-6; D is undetermined. The V gene's germline CDR1 is MDHEN and CDR2 SYDVKM. CDR3 length: 15 residues. The V gene lost 5 bases and the J gene lost 8 bases, with 16 bases spanning the gap. The CDR3 region has the DNA TGTGCCAGCAGTCAAATCATGCAAGGCGATTCACCCCTCCACTTT. Protein sequence: CASSQIMQGDSPLHF.

This clonotype was detected ten times or more. This chain links TRBV13 with TRBJ2-2; 15 positions match TRBD2. This CDR3 has 17 amino acids. Trimming took 5 bases from V and 3 from J; bases not matched to a gene: 4. Germline V CDR1 and CDR2: PRHDT, FYEKMQ (reference sequence). The CDR3 loop reads CASSPGLAGGYTGELFF. For the CDR3, the DNA is TGTGCCAGCAGCCCAGGACTAGCGGGAGGGTACACCGGGGAGCTGTTTTTT.

At least ten counts were recorded for this clonotype. CDR3 region: CASSLVGTSGAGEQYF. DNA for the CDR3: TGTGCCAGCAGCCTTGTCGGGACTAGCGGGGCGGGCGAGCAGTACTTC. The V and J genes are TRBV11-2 and TRBJ2-7, with 13 bases that match TRBD2. CDR3 size: 16 residues. The V gene's germline CDR1 is SGHAT and CDR2 FQNNGV. J gave up 6 bases and V 5 bases, and 10 bases lay outside the gene matches. Supplemented by reference TRBV11-2 and TRBJ2-7, the full variable domain reads EAGVAQSPRYKIIEKRQSVAFWCNPISGHATLYWYQQILGQGPKLLIQFQNNGVVDDSQLPKDRFSAERLKGVDSTLKIQPAKLEDSAVYLCASSLVGTSGAGEQYFGPGTRLTVT.

This clonotype was seen ten or more times. The chain recombines TRBV7-6 with TRBJ1-1; D gene unclear. Germline lookup yields CDR1 SGHVS and CDR2 FNYEAQ. CDR3 length: 13 residues. V was pared by 1 base and J by 1 base, with 4 bases between. CDR3 nucleotide sequence: TGTGCCAGCAGCTTAGTTCCGAACACTGAAGCTTTCTTT. Its protein is CASSLVPNTEAFF.

This clonotype has at least ten counts. V usage is TRBV7-9 and J usage is TRBJ2-1, with TRBD2 matching 11 bases. The V segment lost 5 bases and the J segment 5 bases; nucleotides outside the gene matches: 5. The germline V gene has CDR1 SEHNR and CDR2 FQNEAQ (reference sequence). This CDR3 is built from 15 residues. As DNA, the CDR3 is TGTGCCAGCAGCCTCCGGACTAGCGGGCACAATGAGCAGTTCTTC. It specifies CASSLRTSGHNEQFF.

In its sample, this clonotype was seen a few times. The genes are TRBV27 and TRBJ2-7; D is possibly TRBD1 (6 bases). The V and J ends lost 5 bases and 0 bases respectively, with 20 bases between them. The CDR3 is 17 amino acids. Per germline, CDR1 MNHEY and CDR2 SMNVEV (reference sequence). The CDR3, as DNA: TGTGCCAGCAGTCCCTACCTTGTTCAGGGGTTCTCCTACGAGCAGTACTTC. Translated, it gives CASSPYLVQGFSYEQYF.

The sample holds many counts of this clonotype. The chain combines TRBV5-1 with TRBJ2-7; 7 nucleotides match TRBD2. The J segment lost 5 bases and the V segment lost 7 bases, leaving 12 bases of the junction unmatched. The CDR3 is 14 amino acids. CDR1 SGHRS and CDR2 YFSETQ come from the germline V gene. The CDR3 region has the DNA TGCGCCAGCTACGATGGGAGGGCCGGGCACGAGCAGTACTTC. Residues: CASYDGRAGHEQYF.

This clonotype appeared many times. This chain links TRBV20-1 with TRBJ2-7; TRBD2 agrees at 7 bases. The germline V gene encodes CDR1 DFQATT and CDR2 SNEGSKA (reference sequence). This CDR3 contains 13 residues. V dropped 4 bases and J dropped 5; count of bases not matched to a gene: 8. The CDR3 protein is CSAKRTSVHEQYF. The CDR3 DNA reads TGCAGTGCTAAAAGGACTAGTGTGCACGAGCAGTACTTC.

This clonotype occurred many times. The chain uses TRBV11-2 and TRBJ1-2; D not resolved. V lost 0 bases to trimming and J lost 1 base, with 6 bases between them. Germline lookup yields CDR1 SGHAT and CDR2 FQNNGV. CDR3 length equals 14 residues. In DNA form, the CDR3 reads TGTGCCAGCAGCTTAGATCGATATAACTATGGCTACACCTTC. It encodes CASSLDRYNYGYTF. Looking up the rest from reference TRBV11-2 and TRBJ1-2 gives the full variable domain: EAGVAQSPRYKIIEKRQSVAFWCNPISGHATLYWYQQILGQGPKLLIQFQNNGVVDDSQLPKDRFSAERLKGVDSTLKIQPAKLEDSAVYLCASSLDRYNYGYTFGSGTRLTVV.

This clonotype has a count of ten or more. CDR3 sequence: CASSISGPSSGNTIYF. In DNA form, the CDR3 reads TGCGCCAGCAGCATCTCGGGCCCGAGCTCTGGAAACACCATATATTTT. The chain recombines TRBV5-1 with TRBJ1-3; D gene unclear. The CDR3 totals 16 residues. From germline, CDR1 is SGHRS and CDR2 YFSETQ. Trimming took off 4 bases at V and 0 bases at J, with 14 bases between the two ends.